These 6 T cell receptor beta chains were sequenced from one sample in a study of blood T cell repertoires in COVID-19. Assay: immunoSEQ multiplex PCR; the TCRdb copy retains only in-frame clones and omits some. The profile shows roughly 180,000 clones, about 90% of them singletons. The sequenced sample was peripheral blood. Receptor source: a man aged 65 to 85 with active or convalescent COVID-19.

V and J are TRBV9 and TRBJ2-1; TRBD2 aligns across 12 bases. Germline values: CDR1 SGDLS, CDR2 YYNGEE. With V trimmed by 4 bases and J by 2 bases, 4 bases remained unmatched. The CDR3 runs 16 residues. The CDR3 DNA sequence: TGTGCCAGCAGCCCCCGACTAGCGGGAGCCTACAATGAGCAGTTCTTC. Translated: CASSPRLAGAYNEQFF.

This rearrangement joins TRBV5-1 to TRBJ1-4; 8 nucleotides match TRBD1. The CDR3 sequence is 15 residues long. The germline CDR1 and CDR2 sequences are SGHRS and YFSETQ. The trim removed 0 bases at V and 4 bases at J, leaving 2 bases unmatched. In DNA form, the CDR3 reads TGCGCCAGCAGCTTGGGACAGGGGTATAATGAAAAACTGTTTTTT. Translation: CASSLGQGYNEKLFF.

CDR3 DNA sequence: TGTGCCAGTAGTAGGCCGACTAATACTGAAGCTTTCTTT. Its protein is CASSRPTNTEAFF. The V gene is TRBV19, the J gene TRBJ1-1; D remains ambiguous. Germline lookup yields CDR1 LNHDA and CDR2 SQIVND (reference sequence). V lost 4 bases to trimming and J lost 5 bases, with 11 bases between them. The CDR3 sequence is 13 residues long.

The gene calls are TRBV4-3 and TRBJ2-2; a possible D gene is TRBD2 (6 bases). Germline V gives CDR1 LGHNA, CDR2 YSLEER. Trimming took off 3 bases at V and 6 bases at J, with 11 bases between the two ends. The CDR3 is made up of 14 amino acids. CDR3 sequence reads: CASSQRREAGELFF. DNA for the CDR3: TGCGCCAGCAGCCAGCGGAGGGAAGCCGGGGAGCTGTTTTTT.

The chain has TRBV2 and TRBJ2-3; 7 nucleotides agree with TRBD2. The V and J ends lost 4 bases and 3 bases, in that order; junction bases with no gene match: 4. The CDR3 sequence is 14 residues long. In germline, CDR1 is SNHLY, CDR2 FYNNEI. The DNA of the CDR3 is TGTGCCAGCAGTGTTGGGGGGGGAACAGATACGCAGTATTTT. This sequence encodes CASSVGGGTDTQYF.

This chain joins TRBV27 and TRBJ1-2; TRBD1 matches at 8 bases. The CDR3 sequence is 15 residues long. V was clipped by 3 bases and J by 2 bases; unmatched bases: 5. Germline-derived CDR1 and CDR2 are MNHEY and SMNVEV (reference sequence). DNA for the CDR3: TGTGCCAGCAGTTTGTTTACAGGGGGAAACTATGGCTACACCTTC. It specifies CASSLFTGGNYGYTF.